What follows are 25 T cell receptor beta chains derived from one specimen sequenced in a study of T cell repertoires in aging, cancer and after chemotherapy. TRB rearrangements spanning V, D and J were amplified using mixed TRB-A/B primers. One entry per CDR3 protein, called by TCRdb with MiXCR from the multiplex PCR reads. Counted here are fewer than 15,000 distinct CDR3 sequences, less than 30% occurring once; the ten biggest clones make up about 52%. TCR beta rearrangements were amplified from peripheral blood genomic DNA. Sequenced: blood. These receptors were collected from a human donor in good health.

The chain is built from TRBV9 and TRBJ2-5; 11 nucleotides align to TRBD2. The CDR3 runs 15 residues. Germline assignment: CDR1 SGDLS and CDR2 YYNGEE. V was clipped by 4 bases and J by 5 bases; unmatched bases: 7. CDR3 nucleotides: TGTGCCAGCAGCCTTTCTAGCGGGGGGCGGGAGACCCAGTACTTC. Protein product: CASSLSSGGRETQYF.

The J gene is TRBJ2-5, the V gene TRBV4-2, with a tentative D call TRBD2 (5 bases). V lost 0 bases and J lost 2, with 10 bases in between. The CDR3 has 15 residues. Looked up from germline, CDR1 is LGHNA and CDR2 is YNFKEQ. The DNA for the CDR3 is TGTGCCAGCAGCCAAGAAGGACGGGGTCAAGAGACCCAGTACTTC. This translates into CASSQEGRGQETQYF.

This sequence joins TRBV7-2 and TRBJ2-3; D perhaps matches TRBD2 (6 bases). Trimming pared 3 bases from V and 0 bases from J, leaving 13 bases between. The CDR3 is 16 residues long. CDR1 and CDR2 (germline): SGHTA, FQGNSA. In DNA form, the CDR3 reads TGTGCCAGCAGCTTTACCGGGGGTTCTAGCACAGATACGCAGTATTTT. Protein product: CASSFTGGSSTDTQYF.

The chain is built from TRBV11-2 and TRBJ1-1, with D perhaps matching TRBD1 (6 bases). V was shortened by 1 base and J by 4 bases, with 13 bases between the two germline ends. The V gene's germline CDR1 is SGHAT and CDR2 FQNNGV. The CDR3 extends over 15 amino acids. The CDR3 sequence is CASSLVGGGGTEAFF. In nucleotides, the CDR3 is TGTGCCAGCAGCTTAGTTGGGGGAGGGGGCACTGAAGCTTTCTTT.

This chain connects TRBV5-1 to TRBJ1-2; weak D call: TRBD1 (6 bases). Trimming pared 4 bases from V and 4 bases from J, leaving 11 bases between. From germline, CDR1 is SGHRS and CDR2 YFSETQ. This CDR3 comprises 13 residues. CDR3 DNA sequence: TGCGCCAGCAGCCCAGGACAGTCCTATGGCTACACCTTC. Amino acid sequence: CASSPGQSYGYTF.

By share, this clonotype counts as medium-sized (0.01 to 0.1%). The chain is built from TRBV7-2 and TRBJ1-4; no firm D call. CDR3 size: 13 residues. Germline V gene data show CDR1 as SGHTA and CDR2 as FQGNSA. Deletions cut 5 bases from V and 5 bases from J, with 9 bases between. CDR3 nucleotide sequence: TGTGCCAGCAGCCCGGAGGCGAATGAAAAACTGTTTTTT. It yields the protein CASSPEANEKLFF.

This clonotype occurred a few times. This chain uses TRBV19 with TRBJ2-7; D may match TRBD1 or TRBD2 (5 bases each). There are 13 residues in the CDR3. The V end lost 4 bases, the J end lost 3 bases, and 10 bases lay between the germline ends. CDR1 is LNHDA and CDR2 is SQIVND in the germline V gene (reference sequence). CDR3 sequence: CASSRGGFYEQYF. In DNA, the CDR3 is TGTGCCAGTAGTAGGGGCGGGTTCTACGAGCAGTACTTC.

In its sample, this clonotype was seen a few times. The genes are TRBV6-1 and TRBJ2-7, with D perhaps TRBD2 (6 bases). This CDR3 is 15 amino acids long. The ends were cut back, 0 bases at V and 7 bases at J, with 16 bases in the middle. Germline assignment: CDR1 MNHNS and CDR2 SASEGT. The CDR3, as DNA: TGTGCCAGCAGTGAAGCGGGGGGATCAGTGGCGGAGCAGTACTTC. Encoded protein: CASSEAGGSVAEQYF.

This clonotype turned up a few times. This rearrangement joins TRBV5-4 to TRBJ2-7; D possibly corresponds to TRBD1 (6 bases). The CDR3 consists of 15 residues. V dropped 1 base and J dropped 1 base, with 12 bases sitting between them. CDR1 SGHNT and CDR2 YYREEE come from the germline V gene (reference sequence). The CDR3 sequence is CASSLTGIKSYEQYF. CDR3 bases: TGTGCCAGCAGCTTGACAGGGATCAAGTCCTACGAGCAGTACTTC.

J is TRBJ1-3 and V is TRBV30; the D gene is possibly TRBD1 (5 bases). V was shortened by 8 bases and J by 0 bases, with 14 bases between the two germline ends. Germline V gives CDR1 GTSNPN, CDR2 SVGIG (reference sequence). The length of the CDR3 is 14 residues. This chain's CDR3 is CAGESDSSGNTIYF. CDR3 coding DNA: TGTGCCGGGGAATCAGACAGCTCTGGAAACACCATATATTTT.

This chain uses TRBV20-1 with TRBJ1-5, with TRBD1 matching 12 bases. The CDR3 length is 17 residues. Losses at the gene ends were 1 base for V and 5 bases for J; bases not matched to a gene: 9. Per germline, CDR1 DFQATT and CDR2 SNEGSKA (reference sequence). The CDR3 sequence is CSARVPVWDRGHQPQHF. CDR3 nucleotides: TGCAGTGCTAGAGTTCCTGTTTGGGACAGGGGGCATCAGCCCCAGCATTTT.

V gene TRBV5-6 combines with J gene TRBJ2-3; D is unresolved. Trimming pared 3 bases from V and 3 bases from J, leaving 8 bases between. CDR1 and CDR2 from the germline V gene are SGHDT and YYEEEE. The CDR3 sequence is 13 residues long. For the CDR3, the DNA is TGTGCCAGCAGCTCCCTCATAACAGATACGCAGTATTTT. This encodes CASSSLITDTQYF.

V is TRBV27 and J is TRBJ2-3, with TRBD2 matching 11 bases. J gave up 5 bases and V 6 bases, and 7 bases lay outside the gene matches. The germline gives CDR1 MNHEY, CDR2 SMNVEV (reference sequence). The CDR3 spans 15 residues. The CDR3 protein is CASRNSGGVGDTQYF. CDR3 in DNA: TGTGCCAGCAGGAATAGCGGGGGGGTCGGAGATACGCAGTATTTT.

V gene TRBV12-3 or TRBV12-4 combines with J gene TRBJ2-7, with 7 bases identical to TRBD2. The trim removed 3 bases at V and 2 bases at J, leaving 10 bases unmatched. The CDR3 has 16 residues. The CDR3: CASSFSGGMKAYEQYF. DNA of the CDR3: TGTGCCAGCAGTTTTTCCGGGGGGATGAAAGCCTACGAGCAGTACTTC.

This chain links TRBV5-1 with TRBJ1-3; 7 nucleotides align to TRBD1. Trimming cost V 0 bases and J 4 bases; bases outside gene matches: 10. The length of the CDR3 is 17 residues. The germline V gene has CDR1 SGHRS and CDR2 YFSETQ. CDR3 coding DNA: TGCGCCAGCAGCTTGGACGGACTAAGGGGGCACGGAAACACCATATATTTT. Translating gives CASSLDGLRGHGNTIYF.

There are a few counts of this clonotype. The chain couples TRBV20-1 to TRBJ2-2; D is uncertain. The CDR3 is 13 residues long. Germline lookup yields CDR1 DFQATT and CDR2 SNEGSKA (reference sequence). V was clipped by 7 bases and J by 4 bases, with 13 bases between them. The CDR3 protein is CSVSLSPTGELFF. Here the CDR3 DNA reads TGCAGTGTTTCTCTATCCCCCACCGGGGAGCTGTTTTTT.

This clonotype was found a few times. The DNA of the CDR3 is TGCGCCAGCAGCCAAGCCTTAGACAGCCCTACGATCTATGGCTACACCTTC. It codes for CASSQALDSPTIYGYTF. This sequence joins TRBV4-3 and TRBJ1-2, with a possible D match to TRBD1 (5 bases). The CDR3 spans 17 residues. V was shortened by 1 base and J by 4 bases, with 19 bases between the two germline ends. Germline CDR1 is LGHNA and CDR2 is YSLEER.

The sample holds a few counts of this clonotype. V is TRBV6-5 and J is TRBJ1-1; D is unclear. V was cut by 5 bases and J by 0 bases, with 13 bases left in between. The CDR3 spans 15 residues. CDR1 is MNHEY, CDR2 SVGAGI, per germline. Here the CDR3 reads CASSERVLVNTEAFF. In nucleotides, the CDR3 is TGTGCCAGCAGTGAAAGGGTACTTGTGAACACTGAAGCTTTCTTT.

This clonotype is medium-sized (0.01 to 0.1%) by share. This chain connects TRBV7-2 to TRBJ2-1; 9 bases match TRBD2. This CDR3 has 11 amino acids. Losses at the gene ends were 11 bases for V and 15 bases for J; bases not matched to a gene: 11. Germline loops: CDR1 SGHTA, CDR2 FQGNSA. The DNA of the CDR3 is TGTGCCTGGGATAGCGGGGGCGGTCGGTTCTTC. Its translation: CAWDSGGGRFF.

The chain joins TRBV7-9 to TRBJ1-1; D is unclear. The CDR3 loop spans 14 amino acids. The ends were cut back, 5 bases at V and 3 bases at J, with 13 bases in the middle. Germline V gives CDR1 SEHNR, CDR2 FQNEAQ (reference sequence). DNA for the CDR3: TGTGCCAGCAGCAACGGGAGGTGGGACACTGAAGCTTTCTTT. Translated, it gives CASSNGRWDTEAFF.

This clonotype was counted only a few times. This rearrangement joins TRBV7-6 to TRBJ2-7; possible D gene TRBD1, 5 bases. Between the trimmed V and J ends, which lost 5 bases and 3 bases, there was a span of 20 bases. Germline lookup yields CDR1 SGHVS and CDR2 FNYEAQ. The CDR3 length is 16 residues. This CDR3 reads CASSPLWGQGHYEQYF. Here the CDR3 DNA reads TGTGCCAGCAGCCCCCTGTGGGGTCAGGGCCACTACGAGCAGTACTTC.

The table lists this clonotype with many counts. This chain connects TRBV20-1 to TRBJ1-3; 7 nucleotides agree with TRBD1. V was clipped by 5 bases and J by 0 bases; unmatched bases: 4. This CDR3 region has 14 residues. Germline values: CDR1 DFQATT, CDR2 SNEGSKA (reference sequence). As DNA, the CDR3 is TGCAGTGCTGGCGGGACAGACTCTGGAAACACCATATATTTT. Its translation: CSAGGTDSGNTIYF.

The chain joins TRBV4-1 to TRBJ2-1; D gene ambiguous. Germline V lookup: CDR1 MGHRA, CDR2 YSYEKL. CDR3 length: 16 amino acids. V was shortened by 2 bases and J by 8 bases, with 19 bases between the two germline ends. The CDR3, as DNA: TGCGCCAGCAGCCAATGGGAAAGGCCCCTGGTCTATGAGCAGTTCTTC. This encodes CASSQWERPLVYEQFF.

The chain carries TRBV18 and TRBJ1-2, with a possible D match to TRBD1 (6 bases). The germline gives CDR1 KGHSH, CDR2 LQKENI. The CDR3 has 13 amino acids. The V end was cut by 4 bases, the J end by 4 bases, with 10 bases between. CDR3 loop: CASSQQGSYGYTF. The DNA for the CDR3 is TGTGCCAGCTCACAACAGGGCAGCTATGGCTACACCTTC. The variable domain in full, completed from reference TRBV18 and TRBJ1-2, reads NAGVMQNPRHLVRRRGQEARLRCSPMKGHSHVYWYRQLPEEGLKFMVYLQKENIIDESGMPKERFSAEFPKEGPSILRIQQVVRGDSAAYFCASSQQGSYGYTFGSGTRLTVV.

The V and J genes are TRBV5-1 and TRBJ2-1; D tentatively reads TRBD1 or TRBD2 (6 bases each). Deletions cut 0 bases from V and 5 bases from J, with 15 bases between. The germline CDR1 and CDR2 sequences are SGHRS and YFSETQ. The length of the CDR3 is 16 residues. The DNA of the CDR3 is TGCGCCAGCAGCTTGGAGGGGCAGGGGAGGAACAATGAGCAGTTCTTC. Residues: CASSLEGQGRNNEQFF.